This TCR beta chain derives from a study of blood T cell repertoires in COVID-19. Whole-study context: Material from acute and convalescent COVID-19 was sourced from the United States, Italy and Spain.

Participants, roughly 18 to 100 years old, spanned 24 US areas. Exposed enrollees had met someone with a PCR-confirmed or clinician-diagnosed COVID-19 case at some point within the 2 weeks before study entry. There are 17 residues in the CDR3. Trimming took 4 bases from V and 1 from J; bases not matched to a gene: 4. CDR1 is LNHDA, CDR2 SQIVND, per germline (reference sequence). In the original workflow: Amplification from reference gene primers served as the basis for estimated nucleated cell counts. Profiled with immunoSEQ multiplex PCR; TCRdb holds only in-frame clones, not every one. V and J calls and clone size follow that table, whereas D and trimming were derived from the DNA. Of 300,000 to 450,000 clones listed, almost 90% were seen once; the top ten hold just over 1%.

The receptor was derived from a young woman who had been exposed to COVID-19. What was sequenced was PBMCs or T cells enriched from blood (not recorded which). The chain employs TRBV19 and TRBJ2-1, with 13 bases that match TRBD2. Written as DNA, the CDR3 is TGTGCCAGTAGTAGACTAGCGGGAGGAAGTTCCTACAATGAGCAGTTCTTC. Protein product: CASSRLAGGSSYNEQFF.